Listed below are T cell receptor beta chains from one sample, sequenced in a study of cytomegalovirus exposure and HLA in healthy donors. Only in-frame clones appear in the TCRdb table, and some are missing; sequencing was by immunoSEQ multiplex PCR. The repertoire includes 97,000 or so clones, approximately 70% of them detected once, and 2% to 3% sits in the top ten. What was sequenced was PBMCs. These receptors were taken from a middle-aged man in good health and CMV-seronegative. CDR3s include the opening cysteine and the closing phenylalanine or tryptophan. D genes are given only for firm matches. Rows may omit the clone size; those that give it use once, few, many or a size class.

CASSLEPGRIVYGYTF	TGTGCCAGCAGCTTGGAGCCAGGCCGGATTGTCTATGGCTACACCTTC	TRBJ1-2	TRBV5-4	.	.
CASSRTTGNEQYF	TGCGCCAGCAGCCGGACGACAGGCAACGAGCAGTACTTC	TRBJ2-7	TRBV5-1	.	.
CASSPWDSNTEAFF	TGTGCCAGCAGTCCCTGGGACTCGAACACTGAAGCTTTCTTT	TRBJ1-1	TRBV27	few	.
CASSPSGFSEQYF	TGTGCCAGCTCTCCTAGCGGCTTCTCCGAGCAGTACTTC	TRBJ2-7	TRBV6-6	once	TRBD2
CASTLGQGPYGYTF	TGTGCCAGCACCTTGGGACAGGGACCCTATGGCTACACCTTC	TRBJ1-2	TRBV5-4	.	TRBD1
CASSPGTVTYEQYF	TGTGCCAGCAGCCCCGGGACAGTAACTTACGAGCAGTACTTC	TRBJ2-7	TRBV7-6	.	TRBD1
CASSLGGTRLYEKLFF	TGTGCCAGCAGCTTGGGGGGTACGCGATTGTATGAAAAACTGTTTTTT	TRBJ1-4	TRBV7-9	.	.
CASSQDDSRNQPQHF	TGCGCCAGCAGCCAAGATGACAGTCGAAATCAGCCCCAGCATTTT	TRBJ1-5	TRBV4-3	.	.
CASSQDGDRVNTEAFF	TGTGCCAGCAGCCAAGATGGGGACAGGGTGAACACTGAAGCTTTCTTT	TRBJ1-1	TRBV4-2	.	TRBD1
CASSPRTSAYEQYF	TGTGCCAGCAGCCCCCGGACTAGCGCCTACGAGCAGTACTTC	TRBJ2-7	TRBV9	.	TRBD2
CASSWATGTSYEQYF	TGTGCCAGCAGCTGGGCGACAGGGACCTCCTACGAGCAGTACTTC	TRBJ2-7	TRBV7-2	.	TRBD1
CATSRELNGGASEQFF	TGTGCCACCAGCAGAGAGCTGAACGGGGGGGCCAGTGAGCAGTTCTTC	TRBJ2-1	TRBV15	.	TRBD2
CASSVGGFGNQPQHF	TGTGCCAGCAGCGTGGGGGGGTTCGGCAATCAGCCCCAGCATTTT	TRBJ1-5	TRBV9	.	.
CATSRKGTGGSYEQYF	TGTGCCACCAGCAGAAAAGGGACAGGGGGCTCCTACGAGCAGTACTTC	TRBJ2-7	TRBV15	.	TRBD1
CASSFGRASDTQYF	TGCGCCAGCAGTTTCGGGAGGGCGTCAGATACGCAGTATTTT	TRBJ2-3	TRBV5-1	.	TRBD2
CASSLQGKNTEAFF	TGTGCCAGCAGTTTACAGGGGAAGAACACTGAAGCTTTCTTT	TRBJ1-1	TRBV7-9	.	TRBD1
CASSLYSHALGANVLTF	TGTGCCAGCAGCTTATACTCGCACGCGCTCGGGGCCAACGTCCTGACTTTC	TRBJ2-6	TRBV7-2	.	.
CAIMNREMGTEAFF	TGTGCCATCATGAACAGGGAAATGGGTACTGAAGCTTTCTTT	TRBJ1-1	TRBV10-3	.	.
CASSFRQGLTETQYF	TGCGCCAGCAGCTTTAGACAGGGGTTAACAGAGACCCAGTACTTC	TRBJ2-5	TRBV5-1	.	TRBD1
CASSNGLAGATGELFF	TGTGCCAGCAGCAATGGACTAGCGGGGGCCACCGGGGAGCTGTTTTTT	TRBJ2-2	TRBV7-6	.	TRBD2
CASILGGTEAFF	TGTGCCAGCATATTGGGGGGGACTGAAGCTTTCTTT	TRBJ1-1	TRBV7-9	.	.
CASSPLRTGISPLHF	TGCGCCAGCAGTCCCCTCCGGACAGGGATTTCACCCCTCCACTTT	TRBJ1-6	TRBV5-1	.	TRBD1
CASRNTGNEKLFF	TGTGCCAGCAGGAATACAGGGAATGAAAAACTGTTTTTT	TRBJ1-4	TRBV28	.	.
CASSQTSGITYEQYF	TGTGCCAGCAGCCAAACTAGCGGGATCACCTACGAGCAGTACTTC	TRBJ2-7	TRBV11-2	.	TRBD2
CASSSVRLATYEQYF	TGTGCCAGCAGCTCGGTTAGGCTAGCAACCTACGAGCAGTACTTC	TRBJ2-7	TRBV5-6	few	.
CASSLDGGGYQPQHF	TGTGCCAGCAGCTTAGACGGGGGAGGCTATCAGCCCCAGCATTTT	TRBJ1-5	TRBV7-9	.	.
CASSQVIRGGTDTQYF	TGCGCCAGCAGCCAAGTAATACGGGGGGGCACAGATACGCAGTATTTT	TRBJ2-3	TRBV4-1	.	TRBD2
CASSFDYRTDTQYF	TGCGCCAGCAGCTTTGACTACCGCACAGATACGCAGTATTTT	TRBJ2-3	TRBV5-1	.	.
CASSLGGRTIADTQYF	TGTGCCAGCAGCTTAGGGGGCAGAACTATTGCAGATACGCAGTATTTT	TRBJ2-3	TRBV11-2	.	.
CASSLSGGAYEQYF	TGTGCCAGCAGCTTAAGCGGGGGAGCCTACGAGCAGTACTTC	TRBJ2-7	TRBV7-8	few	TRBD2
CASSQVGTDQETQYF	TGCGCCAGCAGCCAAGTTGGGACAGATCAAGAGACCCAGTACTTC	TRBJ2-5	TRBV4-1	.	TRBD1
CASSLDSSYNEQFF	TGTGCCAGCAGCTTGGACAGCTCCTACAATGAGCAGTTCTTC	TRBJ2-1	TRBV5-4	.	.
CASSLQGSTGELFF	TGTGCCAGCAGCTTACAGGGTAGTACCGGGGAGCTGTTTTTT	TRBJ2-2	TRBV11-2	.	.